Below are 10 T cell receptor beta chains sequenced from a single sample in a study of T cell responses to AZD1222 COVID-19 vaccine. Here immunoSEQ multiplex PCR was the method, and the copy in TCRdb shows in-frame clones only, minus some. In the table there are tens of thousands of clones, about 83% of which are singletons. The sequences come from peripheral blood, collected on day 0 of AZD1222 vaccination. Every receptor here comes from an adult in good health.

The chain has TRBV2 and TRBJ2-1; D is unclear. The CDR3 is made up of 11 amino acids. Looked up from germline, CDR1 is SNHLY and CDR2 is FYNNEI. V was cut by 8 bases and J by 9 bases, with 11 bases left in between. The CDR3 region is CASSPVGEQFF. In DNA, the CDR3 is TGTGCCAGCTCCCCTGTCGGTGAGCAGTTCTTC.

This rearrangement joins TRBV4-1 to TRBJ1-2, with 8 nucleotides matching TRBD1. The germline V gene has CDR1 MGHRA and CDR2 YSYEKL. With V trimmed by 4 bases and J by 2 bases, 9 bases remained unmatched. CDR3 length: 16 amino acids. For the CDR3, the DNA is TGCGCCAGCAGCCCTCATCCGGACAGGGCGAACTATGGCTACACCTTC. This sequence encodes CASSPHPDRANYGYTF.

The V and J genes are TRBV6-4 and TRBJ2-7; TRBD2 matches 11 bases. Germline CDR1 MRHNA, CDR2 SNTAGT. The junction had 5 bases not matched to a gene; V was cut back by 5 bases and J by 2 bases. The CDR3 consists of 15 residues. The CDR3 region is CASSPIAGGAYEQYF. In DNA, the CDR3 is TGTGCCAGCAGTCCAATAGCGGGGGGGGCCTACGAGCAGTACTTC.

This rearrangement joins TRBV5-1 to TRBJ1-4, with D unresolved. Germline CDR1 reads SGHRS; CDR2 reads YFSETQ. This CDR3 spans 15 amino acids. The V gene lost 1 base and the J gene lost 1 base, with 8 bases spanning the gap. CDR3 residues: CASSLNRLTNEKLFF. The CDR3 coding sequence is TGCGCCAGCAGCTTGAACCGTCTAACTAATGAAAAACTGTTTTTT.

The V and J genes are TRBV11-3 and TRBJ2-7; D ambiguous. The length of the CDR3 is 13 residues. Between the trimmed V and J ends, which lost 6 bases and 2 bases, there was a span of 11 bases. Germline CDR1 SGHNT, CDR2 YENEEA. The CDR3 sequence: CASSYKVTYEQYF. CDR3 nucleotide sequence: TGTGCCAGCAGTTACAAGGTAACCTACGAGCAGTACTTC.

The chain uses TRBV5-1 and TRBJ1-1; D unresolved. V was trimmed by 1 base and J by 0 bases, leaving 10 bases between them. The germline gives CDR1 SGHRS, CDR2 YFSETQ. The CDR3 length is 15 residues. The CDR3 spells CASSLLGPMNTEAFF. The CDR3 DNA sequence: TGCGCCAGCAGCTTGCTAGGACCTATGAACACTGAAGCTTTCTTT.

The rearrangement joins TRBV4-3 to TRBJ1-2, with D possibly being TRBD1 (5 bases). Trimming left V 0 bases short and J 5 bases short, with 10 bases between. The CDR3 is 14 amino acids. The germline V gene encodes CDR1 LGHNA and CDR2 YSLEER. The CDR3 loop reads CASSQEIGAYGYTF. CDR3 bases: TGCGCCAGCAGCCAAGAGATCGGGGCGTATGGCTACACCTTC.

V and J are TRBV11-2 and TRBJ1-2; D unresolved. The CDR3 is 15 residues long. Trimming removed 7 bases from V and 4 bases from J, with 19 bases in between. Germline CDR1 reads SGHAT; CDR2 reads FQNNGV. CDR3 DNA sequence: TGTGCCAGCACCTCCCCCCGGGCAGGACTCTATGGCTACACCTTC. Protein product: CASTSPRAGLYGYTF.

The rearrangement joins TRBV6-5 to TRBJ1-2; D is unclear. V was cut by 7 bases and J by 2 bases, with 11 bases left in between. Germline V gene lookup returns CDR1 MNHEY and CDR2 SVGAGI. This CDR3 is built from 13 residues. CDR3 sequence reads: CASNWASNYGYTF. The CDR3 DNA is TGTGCCAGCAATTGGGCCAGCAACTATGGCTACACCTTC.

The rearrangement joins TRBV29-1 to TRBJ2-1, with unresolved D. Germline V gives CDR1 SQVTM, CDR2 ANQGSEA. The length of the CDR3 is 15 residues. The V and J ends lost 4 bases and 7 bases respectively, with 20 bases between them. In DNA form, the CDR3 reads TGCAGCGTTGCGCTAATCCTCTCCCCGACTAATGAGCAGTTCTTC. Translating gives CSVALILSPTNEQFF.